This record concerns one T cell receptor beta chain sequence. What this receptor recognizes is not known. The listed sequencing device is Illumina HiSeq 2000. The TCR beta cDNA libraries were made using 5'RACE template switching, a step that added both a universal primer site and unique molecular identifiers. Synthesis of cDNA was primed from the TCR beta constant segment and was followed by two consecutive PCR amplification steps. As for the authors' bioinformatics: MIGEC was used to demultiplex reads and group reads by UMI, and MiTCR was used to assemble and quantify clonotypes. To exclude erroneous sequences, only TCR cDNA sequences supported by at least two reads were retained. Downstream repertoire analysis used the tcR package, and clonotypes were matched across fractions by CDR3 nucleotide sequence plus V segment. VDJmatch was used to annotate antigen specificity against VDJdb, with one amino acid substitution allowed in CDR3. TCRdb reprocessed the reads and lists each CDR3 protein sequence as a single entry, with no DNA. The V and J calls were determined by TCRdb, not by the authors. The table of this sample itemizes tens of thousands of distinct CDR3 sequences. The ten largest clones add up to 58% of the sample.

This sample is part of a study of T cells expressing NK-cell markers (dated by TCRdb to between 2020 and 2021). With respect to the entire study: Under ten donors provided sorted CD3+CD56+NKG2C+, CD3+CD56+NKG2C- and CD3+CD56-NKG2C+ T-cell subsets, whose TCR beta-chain repertoires were profiled. Seven of the eight sequenced donors were HCMV-seropositive and one was HCMV-seronegative. The eight sequenced donors were randomly selected healthy volunteers, three men and five women. Sequencing of the libraries produced 2 x 150 bp reads on Illumina HiSeq 2000/2500, MiSeq or NextSeq. Beyond this particular receptor, the publication reports: Whether the expanded NKG2C-expressing T cell clones were specific for HCMV antigens remained unclear. Those dominant clonotypes were again the most abundant among CD3+CD56-NKG2C+ cells in four donors, at about 25-65%. For roughly six donors, the dominant CD3+CD56+NKG2C+ clonotypes were among the top 10 CD8+ clonotypes and accounted for roughly 1.0-7.5% of CD8+ T cells.

The CDR3 runs 15 residues from the cysteine to the phenylalanine. Only the protein sequence is given. Taken from the germline V gene (reference sequence), the CDR1 and CDR2 loops are MNHEY and SMNVEV. A commercial ELISA kit detecting HCMV-specific IgG in serum was used to determine HCMV serostatus. Peripheral blood mononuclear cells were isolated from blood by Ficoll density gradient centrifugation. What was sequenced was blood T cells: a sorted CD56 or NKG2C T cell subset, CD4+ or CD8+ T cells, or bulk PBMC T cells (not recorded which). This receptor was obtained from a man aged 18 to 69 in good health. The V gene is TRBV27 and the J gene is TRBJ2-7; TCRdb selects TRBD1, and the lack of DNA leaves this call unchecked. This receptor has the CDR3 CASSLGAWGVYEQYF.